The 9 T cell receptor beta chains reported below all come from one sample, sequenced in a study of beta chain features in type 1 diabetes. The isolated RNA, all of it, was reverse transcribed, so expressed TCRB transcripts were what got sequenced. Here immunoSEQ multiplex PCR was the method, and the copy in TCRdb shows in-frame clones only, minus some. This table has about 360,000 clones, around 13% appearing once. Sequencing was performed on naive CD4+ T cells from blood. The source of these receptors is a man in his late teens or twenties in good health.

This chain joins TRBV6-6 and TRBJ2-5; D is possibly TRBD2 (6 bases). V lost 3 bases to trimming and J lost 5 bases, with 10 bases between them. This CDR3 contains 13 residues. The germline V gene has CDR1 MNHNY and CDR2 SVGAGI (reference sequence). The CDR3 sequence is CASSYFGGETQYF. The CDR3 DNA reads TGTGCCAGCAGTTATTTTGGAGGGGAGACCCAGTACTTC.

This clone was detected only a few times. Written as DNA, the CDR3 is TGTGCCAGCAGCTTCTTGGGGACTAGCCACGAGGAGCAGTACTTC. Translation gives CASSFLGTSHEEQYF. This chain uses TRBV7-3 with TRBJ2-7; 9 positions agree with TRBD2. V shed 3 bases and J 7 bases; nucleotides not matched to a gene: 10. This CDR3 comprises 15 residues. Germline CDR1 reads SGHTA; CDR2 reads FQGTGA.

The chain couples TRBV7-9 to TRBJ2-1; D might be TRBD2 (6 bases). This CDR3 is 16 amino acids long. Germline V CDR1 and CDR2: SEHNR, FQNEAQ (reference sequence). The V and J ends lost 5 bases and 2 bases respectively, with 16 bases between them. CDR3 in DNA: TGTGCCAGCAGCCGCCAAGGGCGGGGAGCCTACAATGAGCAGTTCTTC. Its translation: CASSRQGRGAYNEQFF.

J is TRBJ2-1 and V is TRBV6-1, with a weak D call TRBD2 (7 bases). The V end lost 5 bases, the J end lost 3 bases, and 14 bases lay between the germline ends. The length of the CDR3 is 15 residues. Germline V lookup: CDR1 MNHNS, CDR2 SASEGT. CDR3 in DNA: TGTGCCAGCAGTTCTAGCGGAGGGGGCTACAATGAGCAGTTCTTC. It translates to CASSSSGGGYNEQFF.

The V and J genes are TRBV5-1 and TRBJ2-5; 7 bases align to TRBD2. J lost 5 bases, V lost 2 bases, and 12 bases had no gene match. This CDR3 comprises 16 residues. Germline assignment: CDR1 SGHRS and CDR2 YFSETQ. CDR3 amino acids: CASSFGASGILETQYF. The CDR3 DNA follows: TGCGCCAGCAGCTTTGGTGCCAGCGGGATATTGGAGACCCAGTACTTC.

There are many counts of this clone. This sequence joins TRBV7-9 and TRBJ2-5; 7 bases fit TRBD1. Trimming took 1 base from V and 3 from J; bases not matched to a gene: 5. The CDR3 contains 15 residues. The germline gives CDR1 SEHNR, CDR2 FQNEAQ (reference sequence). CDR3 coding DNA: TGTGCCAGCAGCTTAGACACAGGGGATGAAGAGACCCAGTACTTC. This encodes CASSLDTGDEETQYF.

This clone was seen only a few times. The V call is TRBV4-3, the J call TRBJ2-6; TRBD1 is a possible D gene (5 bases). The CDR3 length is 17 residues. CDR1 is LGHNA and CDR2 is YSLEER in the germline V gene. The V and J ends lost 2 bases and 0 bases respectively, with 11 bases between them. CDR3: CASSQTTVSSGANVLTF. The CDR3 DNA follows: TGCGCCAGCAGCCAAACGACAGTTAGCTCTGGGGCCAACGTCCTGACTTTC.

This clone was detected only a few times. The gene calls are TRBV4-3 and TRBJ2-2; D not resolved. Per germline, CDR1 LGHNA and CDR2 YSLEER. This CDR3 has 14 residues. Trimming cost V 0 bases and J 2 bases, with 4 bases left between them. The CDR3 region is CASSQDRNTGELFF. DNA for the CDR3: TGCGCCAGCAGCCAAGATAGAAACACCGGGGAGCTGTTTTTT.

The chain recombines TRBV2 with TRBJ1-5, with no clear D. This CDR3 spans 15 amino acids. The V gene lost 2 bases and the J gene lost 6 bases, with 14 bases spanning the gap. Germline loops: CDR1 SNHLY, CDR2 FYNNEI. For the CDR3, the DNA is TGTGCCAGCAGTGAATTAAGAGGGTCGGCTCAGCCCCAGCATTTT. Translation: CASSELRGSAQPQHF.